Listed below are T cell receptor beta chains from one sample, sequenced in a study of blood T cell repertoires in COVID-19. Only in-frame clones appear in the TCRdb table, and some are missing; sequencing was by immunoSEQ multiplex PCR. Of about 240,000 clones in the sample, approximately 80% were seen once. The specimen was peripheral blood. All receptors derive from a woman at least 80 years old with acute or convalescent COVID-19. Both conserved end residues are part of each CDR3. A D gene is named only where the DNA matches it firmly. Clone size appears in some rows only: once, few, many, or a class for an expanded clone.

d_gene,v_gene,abundance,j_gene,CDR3nt,CDR3aa
-,TRBV7-9,once,TRBJ1-2,TGTGCCAGCAGCTTCAAGGAGAACTATGGCTACACCTTC,CASSFKENYGYTF
-,TRBV5-1,few,TRBJ2-7,TGCGCCAGCAGTAGCCGGGACTTCTCCTACGAGCAGTACTTC,CASSSRDFSYEQYF
TRBD1,TRBV10-3,-,TRBJ1-2,TGTGCCATCAGTGGACAGGGGGGGAACTATGGCTACACCTTC,CAISGQGGNYGYTF
TRBD1,TRBV3-1/TRBV3-2,-,TRBJ1-3,TGTGCCAGCAGCCGGACCGAGGTCAGGGGGCTTGGAAACACCATATATTTT,CASSRTEVRGLGNTIYF
-,TRBV29-1,few,TRBJ1-2,TGCAGCGTTGGAGGGGGGGACTATGGCTACACCTTC,CSVGGGDYGYTF
-,TRBV19,-,TRBJ2-5,TGTGCCAGTAGTATTGGAGCGAAACAAGAGACCCAGTACTTC,CASSIGAKQETQYF
-,TRBV19,many,TRBJ2-3,TGTGCCAGTAGATTCCAGGGAGGTACGCAGTATTTT,CASRFQGGTQYF
-,TRBV2,-,TRBJ1-4,TGTGCCAGCACAAGGGGGATTACTGAAAAACTGTTTTTT,CASTRGITEKLFF
TRBD1,TRBV3-1/TRBV3-2,-,TRBJ1-2,TGTGCCAGCAGCCACGGACAGGGGGCTAGCTATGGCTACACCTTC,CASSHGQGASYGYTF
TRBD2,TRBV14,-,TRBJ2-5,TGTGCCAGCAGCCAAGAACTAGCGGCAGAGACCCAGTACTTC,CASSQELAAETQYF
TRBD2,TRBV4-1,-,TRBJ2-5,TGCGCCAGCAGCCTTCGACTAGCGGGGCCTCAAGAGACCCAGTACTTC,CASSLRLAGPQETQYF
TRBD1,TRBV7-8,-,TRBJ1-6,TGTGCCAGCAGCCTCCCGGGACAGGGCTCGCAGCCCCTCCACTTT,CASSLPGQGSQPLHF
TRBD1,TRBV9,once,TRBJ1-5,TGTGCCAGCAGCTCGACAGGGATCGGGCAGCCCCAGCATTTT,CASSSTGIGQPQHF
-,TRBV18,once,TRBJ1-6,TGTGCCAGCTCTCTCGACTCTCTGGTGCCCCTCCACTTT,CASSLDSLVPLHF
TRBD1,TRBV28,-,TRBJ2-2,TGTGCCAGCAGCCGTAGGACAGGGGAAGGCACCGGGGAGCTGTTTTTT,CASSRRTGEGTGELFF
TRBD1,TRBV6-5,-,TRBJ1-6,TGTGCCAGCAGTTACTCGGGACAGATAAATTCTTCACCCCTCCACTTT,CASSYSGQINSSPLHF
TRBD2,TRBV13,few,TRBJ2-5,TGTGCCAGCAGCTCCCTAGCGGGGGGATTGGAGACCCAGTACTTC,CASSSLAGGLETQYF
-,TRBV6-4,-,TRBJ2-2,TGTGCCAGCCTCACGCGAGGATCCGGGGGGGAGCTGTTTTTT,CASLTRGSGGELFF
-,TRBV9,-,TRBJ2-7,TGTGCCAGCAGTGGGACACGGGCGGAGGAGCAGTACTTC,CASSGTRAEEQYF
TRBD1,TRBV9,-,TRBJ1-4,TGTGCCAGCAGCCCACGGGACAGGGCCGCCCTTCGGCAAAAACTGTTTTTT,CASSPRDRAALRQKLFF
TRBD1,TRBV19,once,TRBJ1-2,TGTGCCAGTAGCCGGGGACAGGGCATCTATGGCTACACCTTC,CASSRGQGIYGYTF
-,TRBV3-1/TRBV3-2,-,TRBJ1-3,TGTGCCAGCAGCCGAGCTTTCCTAAACACCATATATTTT,CASSRAFLNTIYF
-,TRBV15,once,TRBJ1-3,TGTGCCACCAGCAAGTGGGGGGGGACAACGGGTGGAAACACCATATATTTT,CATSKWGGTTGGNTIYF
TRBD1,TRBV7-6,-,TRBJ1-3,TGTGCCAGCAGCTCTAGTCCGGGACAGGGGTTCATTGCCGGAAACACCATATATTTT,CASSSSPGQGFIAGNTIYF
-,TRBV28,-,TRBJ1-1,TGTGCCAGCAGTTTAACAGGAGCGAACACTGAAGCTTTCTTT,CASSLTGANTEAFF
-,TRBV6-5,-,TRBJ1-1,TGTGCCAGCAGTTACCTGGGGGGGGCCACTGAAGCTTTCTTT,CASSYLGGATEAFF